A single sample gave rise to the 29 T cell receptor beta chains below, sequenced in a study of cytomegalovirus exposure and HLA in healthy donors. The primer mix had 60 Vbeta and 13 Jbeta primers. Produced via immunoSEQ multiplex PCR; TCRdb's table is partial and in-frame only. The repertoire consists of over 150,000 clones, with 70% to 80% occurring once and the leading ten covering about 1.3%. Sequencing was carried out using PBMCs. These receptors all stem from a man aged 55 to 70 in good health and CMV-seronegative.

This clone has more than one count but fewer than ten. The DNA for the CDR3 is TGTGCCAGCAGCCCCGGACTAGCGGGGAACAATGAGCAGTTCTTC. Translated, it gives CASSPGLAGNNEQFF. The chain links TRBV11-3 to TRBJ2-1; 12 bases line up with TRBD2. The V and J ends lost 5 bases and 5 bases, in that order; junction bases with no gene match: 4. CDR1 is SGHNT, CDR2 YENEEA, per germline. This CDR3 is built from 15 residues. The whole variable domain, remainder taken from reference TRBV11-3 and TRBJ2-1, is EAGVVQSPRYKIIEKKQPVAFWCNPISGHNTLYWYLQNLGQGPELLIRYENEEAVDDSQLPKDRFSAERLKGVDSTLKIQPAELGDSAVYLCASSPGLAGNNEQFFGPGTRLTVL.

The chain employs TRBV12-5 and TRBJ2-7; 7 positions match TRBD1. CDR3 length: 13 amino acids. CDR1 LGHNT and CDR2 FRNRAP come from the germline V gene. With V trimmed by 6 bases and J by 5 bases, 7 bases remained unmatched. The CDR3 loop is CASGLDTGDEQYF. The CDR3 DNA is TGTGCTAGTGGCCTAGACACAGGGGACGAGCAGTACTTC.

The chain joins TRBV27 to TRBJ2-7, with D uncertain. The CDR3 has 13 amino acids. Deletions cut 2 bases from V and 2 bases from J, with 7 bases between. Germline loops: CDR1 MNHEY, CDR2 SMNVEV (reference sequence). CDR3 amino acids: CASSLRVTYEQYF. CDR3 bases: TGTGCCAGCAGTTTACGGGTCACCTACGAGCAGTACTTC.

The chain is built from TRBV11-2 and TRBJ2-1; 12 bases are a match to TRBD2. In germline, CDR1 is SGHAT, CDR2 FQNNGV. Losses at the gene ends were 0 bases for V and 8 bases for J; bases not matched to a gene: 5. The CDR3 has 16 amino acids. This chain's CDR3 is CASSLDRLAGVDEQFF. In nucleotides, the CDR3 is TGTGCCAGCAGCTTAGATCGACTAGCGGGGGTAGATGAGCAGTTCTTC.

The CDR3, as DNA: TGTGCCAGCAGCTCGCCCCGTGGACAGGGGGCCTACGAGCAGTACTTC. Its protein product is CASSSPRGQGAYEQYF. V is TRBV7-8 and J is TRBJ2-7, with 10 positions matching TRBD1. V was pared by 4 bases and J by 2 bases, with 8 bases of the junction left unmatched. The germline V gene has CDR1 SGHVS and CDR2 FQNEAQ. The CDR3 consists of 16 residues.

The CDR3 loop reads CASSLRLGLAGVEKKTQYF. CDR3 coding DNA: TGCGCCAGCAGCTTGCGGCTGGGACTAGCGGGAGTTGAGAAGAAAACCCAGTACTTC. The V call is TRBV5-1, the J call TRBJ2-5; 14 bases map to TRBD2. The CDR3 is 19 amino acids. CDR1 SGHRS and CDR2 YFSETQ come from the germline V gene. After removal of 1 base from V and 8 bases from J, the junction contained 16 bases not matched to a gene.

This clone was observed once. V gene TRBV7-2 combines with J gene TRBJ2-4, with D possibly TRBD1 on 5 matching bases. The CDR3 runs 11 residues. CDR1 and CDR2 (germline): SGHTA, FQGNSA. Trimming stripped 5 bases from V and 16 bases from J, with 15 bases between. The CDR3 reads CASSPGPGRYF. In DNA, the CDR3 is TGTGCCAGCAGCCCCGGGCCAGGGCGATACTTC.

CDR3 in DNA: TGTGCCAGCAGCCAAGTCCCAGGGGGGCCCGGGGAGCTGTTTTTT. Translation gives CASSQVPGGPGELFF. The gene calls are TRBV4-2 and TRBJ2-2, with D tentatively TRBD1 (7 bases). V lost 1 base and J 6 bases, leaving 12 bases between the germline ends. This CDR3 contains 15 residues. Looked up from germline, CDR1 is LGHNA and CDR2 is YNFKEQ.

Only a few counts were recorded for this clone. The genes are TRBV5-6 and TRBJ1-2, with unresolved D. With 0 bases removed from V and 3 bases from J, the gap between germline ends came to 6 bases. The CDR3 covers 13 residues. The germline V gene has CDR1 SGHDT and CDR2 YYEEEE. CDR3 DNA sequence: TGTGCCAGCAGCTTGGGCGGGGACTATGGCTACACCTTC. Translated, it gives CASSLGGDYGYTF.

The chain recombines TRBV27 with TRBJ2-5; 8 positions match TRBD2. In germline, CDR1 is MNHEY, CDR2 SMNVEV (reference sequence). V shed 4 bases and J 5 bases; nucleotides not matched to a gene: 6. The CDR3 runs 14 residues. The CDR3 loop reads CASSSGGAGETQYF. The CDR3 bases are TGTGCCAGCAGTTCCGGGGGGGCCGGGGAGACCCAGTACTTC.

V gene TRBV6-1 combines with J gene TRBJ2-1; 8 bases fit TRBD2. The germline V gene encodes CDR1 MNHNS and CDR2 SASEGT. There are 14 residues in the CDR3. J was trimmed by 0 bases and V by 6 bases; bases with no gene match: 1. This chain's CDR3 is CASRSGGSYNEQFF. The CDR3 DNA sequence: TGTGCCAGCAGAAGCGGGGGCTCCTACAATGAGCAGTTCTTC.

The CDR3 nucleotides are TGCGCCAGCAGCCAATACGGGGGACAGAGTTTGAACACTGAAGCTTTCTTT. Translation: CASSQYGGQSLNTEAFF. The chain couples TRBV4-1 to TRBJ1-1, with 7 bases identical to TRBD1. The V segment lost 2 bases and the J segment 0 bases; nucleotides outside the gene matches: 9. This CDR3 region has 17 residues. Germline V gives CDR1 MGHRA, CDR2 YSYEKL.

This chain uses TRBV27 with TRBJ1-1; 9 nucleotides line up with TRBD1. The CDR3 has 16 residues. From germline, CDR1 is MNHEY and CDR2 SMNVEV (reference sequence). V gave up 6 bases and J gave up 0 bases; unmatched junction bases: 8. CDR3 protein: CASRGGQGRMNTEAFF. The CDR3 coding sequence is TGTGCCAGCAGGGGGGGACAGGGCCGTATGAACACTGAAGCTTTCTTT.

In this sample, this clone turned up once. CDR3 bases: TGCGCCAGCAGCTTGGCGCGGCTCGGGACAGGGGGCCACGAGCAGTACTTC. This translates into CASSLARLGTGGHEQYF. V usage is TRBV5-1 and J usage is TRBJ2-7, with 12 bases lining up with TRBD1. J was trimmed by 5 bases and V by 0 bases; bases with no gene match: 9. The CDR3 runs 17 residues. Germline CDR1 is SGHRS and CDR2 is YFSETQ.

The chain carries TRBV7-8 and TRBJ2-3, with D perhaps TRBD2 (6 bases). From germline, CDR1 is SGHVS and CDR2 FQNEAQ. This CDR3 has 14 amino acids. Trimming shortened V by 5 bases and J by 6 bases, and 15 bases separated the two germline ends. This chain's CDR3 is CASSRGGNRDTQYF. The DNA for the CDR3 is TGTGCCAGCAGCCGTGGGGGGAATAGGGATACGCAGTATTTT.

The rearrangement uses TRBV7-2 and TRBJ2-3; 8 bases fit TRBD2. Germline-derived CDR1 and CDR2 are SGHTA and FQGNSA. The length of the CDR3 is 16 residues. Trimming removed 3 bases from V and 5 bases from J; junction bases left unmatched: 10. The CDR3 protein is CASSFSPGGAKDTQYF. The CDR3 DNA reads TGTGCCAGCAGCTTTAGTCCCGGGGGGGCAAAAGATACGCAGTATTTT.

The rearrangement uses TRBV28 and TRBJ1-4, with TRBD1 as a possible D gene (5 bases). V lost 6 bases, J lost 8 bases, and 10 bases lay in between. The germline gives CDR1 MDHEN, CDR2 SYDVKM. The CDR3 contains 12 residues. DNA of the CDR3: TGTGCCAGCAGCATCGACAGAGAAAAACTGTTTTTT. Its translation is CASSIDREKLFF.

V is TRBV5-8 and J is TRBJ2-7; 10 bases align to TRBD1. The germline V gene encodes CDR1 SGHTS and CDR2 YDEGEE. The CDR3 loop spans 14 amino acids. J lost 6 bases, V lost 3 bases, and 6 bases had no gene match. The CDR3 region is CASSSGDRGIEQYF. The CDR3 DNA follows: TGTGCCAGCAGCTCTGGGGACAGGGGTATCGAGCAGTACTTC.

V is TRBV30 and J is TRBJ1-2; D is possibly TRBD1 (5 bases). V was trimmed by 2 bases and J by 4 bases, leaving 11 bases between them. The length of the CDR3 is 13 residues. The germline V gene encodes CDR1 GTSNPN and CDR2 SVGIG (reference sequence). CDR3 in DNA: TGTGCCTGGAGTCCCCTCGACAGCTATGGCTACACCTTC. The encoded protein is CAWSPLDSYGYTF.

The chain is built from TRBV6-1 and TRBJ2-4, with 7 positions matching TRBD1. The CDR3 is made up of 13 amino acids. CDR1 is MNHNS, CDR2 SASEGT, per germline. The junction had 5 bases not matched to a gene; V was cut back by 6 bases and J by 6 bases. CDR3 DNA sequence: TGTGCCAGCAGACCGGGACAGATAAACATTCAGTACTTC. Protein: CASRPGQINIQYF.

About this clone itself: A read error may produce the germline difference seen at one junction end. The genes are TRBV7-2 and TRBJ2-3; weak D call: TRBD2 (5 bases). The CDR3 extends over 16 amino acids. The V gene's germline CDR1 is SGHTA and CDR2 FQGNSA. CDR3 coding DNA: TGTGCCAGCAGCCTAGCCTTGGGCAGTAGCACAGATACGCAGTATTTT. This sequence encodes CASSLALGSSTDTQYF.

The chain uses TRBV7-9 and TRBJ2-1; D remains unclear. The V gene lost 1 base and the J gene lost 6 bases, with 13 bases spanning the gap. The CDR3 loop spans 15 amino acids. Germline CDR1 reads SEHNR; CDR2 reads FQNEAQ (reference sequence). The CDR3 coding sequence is TGTGCCAGCAGCTTAGTTCCGTCAACCGGCAATGAGCAGTTCTTC. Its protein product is CASSLVPSTGNEQFF.

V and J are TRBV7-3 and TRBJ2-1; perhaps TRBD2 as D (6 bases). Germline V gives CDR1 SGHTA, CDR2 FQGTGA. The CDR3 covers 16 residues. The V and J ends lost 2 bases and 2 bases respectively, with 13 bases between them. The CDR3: CASSLEGSGAYNEQFF. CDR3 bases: TGTGCCAGCAGCTTAGAGGGTAGCGGTGCCTACAATGAGCAGTTCTTC.

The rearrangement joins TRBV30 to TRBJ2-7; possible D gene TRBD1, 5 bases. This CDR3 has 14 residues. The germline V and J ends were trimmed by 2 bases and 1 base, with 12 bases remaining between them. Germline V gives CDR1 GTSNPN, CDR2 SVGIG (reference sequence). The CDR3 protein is CAWSSGRASYEQYF. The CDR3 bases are TGTGCCTGGAGTTCAGGCAGGGCGTCCTACGAGCAGTACTTC. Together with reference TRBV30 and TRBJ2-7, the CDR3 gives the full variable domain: SQTIHQWPATLVQPVGSPLSLECTVEGTSNPNLYWYRQAAGRGLQLLFYSVGIGQISSEVPQNLSASRPQDRQFILSSKKLLLSDSGFYLCAWSSGRASYEQYFGPGTRLTVT.

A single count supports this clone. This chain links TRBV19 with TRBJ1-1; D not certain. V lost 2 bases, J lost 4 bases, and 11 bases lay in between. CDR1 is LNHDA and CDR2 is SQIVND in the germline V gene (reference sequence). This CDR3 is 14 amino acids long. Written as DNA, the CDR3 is TGTGCCAGTAGTATACGCGACACACCCACTGAAGCTTTCTTT. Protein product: CASSIRDTPTEAFF.

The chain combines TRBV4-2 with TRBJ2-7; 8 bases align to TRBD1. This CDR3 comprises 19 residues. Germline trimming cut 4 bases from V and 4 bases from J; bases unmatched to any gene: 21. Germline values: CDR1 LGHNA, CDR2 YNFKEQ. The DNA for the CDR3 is TGTGCCAGCAGCCTAACCCGACAGGGGAGCTCGCGGGGCCTATACGAGCAGTACTTC. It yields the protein CASSLTRQGSSRGLYEQYF.

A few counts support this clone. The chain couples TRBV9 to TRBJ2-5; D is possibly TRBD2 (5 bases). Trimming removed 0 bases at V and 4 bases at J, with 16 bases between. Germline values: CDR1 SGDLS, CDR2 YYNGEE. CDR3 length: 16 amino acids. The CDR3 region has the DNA TGTGCCAGCAGCGTAGAAGCGGTACTGTCGGGAGAGACCCAGTACTTC. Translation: CASSVEAVLSGETQYF.

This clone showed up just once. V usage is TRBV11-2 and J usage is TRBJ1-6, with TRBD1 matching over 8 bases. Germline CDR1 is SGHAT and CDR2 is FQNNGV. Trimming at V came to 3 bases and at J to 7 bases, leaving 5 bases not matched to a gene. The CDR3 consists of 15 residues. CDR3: CASSLNRGGNSPLHF. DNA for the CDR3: TGTGCCAGCAGCTTGAACAGGGGGGGGAATTCACCCCTCCACTTT.

The CDR3 DNA sequence: TGCGCCAGCAGCCAAGGGACAGTCAATGAAAAACTGTTTTTT. Amino acids: CASSQGTVNEKLFF. The chain recombines TRBV4-3 with TRBJ1-4, with D tentatively TRBD1 (6 bases). Germline V gene lookup returns CDR1 LGHNA and CDR2 YSLEER. V gave up 1 base and J gave up 5 bases, with 8 bases separating them. The CDR3 runs to 14 residues.